This T cell receptor (beta chain) was recorded in a study of T cells after yellow fever vaccination (dated by TCRdb to between 2018 and 2021). Study-wide context: The SMART-Seq v4 Ultra Low Input RNA kit was used to prepare libraries from fractions with low cell numbers. To track T-cell clones before and after primary and booster YFV17D yellow fever vaccination, bulk TCR alpha and beta repertoires were sequenced longitudinally. Two healthy male donors made up the cohort, one aged 18 to 29 years and the other aged 30 to 40 years. Blood was drawn at multiple timepoints before and after primary and secondary immunization, with bulk PBMC replicates and cell subsets isolated.

The meaning of the sample's treatment or condition label: live attenuated yellow fever vaccine strain. At each blood-draw timepoint, two biological replicates of bulk PBMCs were obtained. PBMCs were isolated from peripheral blood using a standard Ficoll-Paque protocol. TriZol was used to extract RNA from bulk PBMCs, from CD4 and CD8 fractions, and from dextramer-positive and dextramer-negative fractions. The study at large found these results: Because abundant contaminating clonotypes from the bulk population could be contained in FACS-sorted repertoires, computational filtering was required. Because the study included only a couple of donors, the extent to which the findings can be generalized is limited. A small share of clonotypes occurred in both CD4 and CD8 compartments, likely arising from convergent recombination. Compared with the primary T-cell response, the secondary T-cell response was faster but weaker, reaching its peak on day 5 rather than on day 15. After the booster, most clones that had expanded after primary vaccination were detected again (roughly 95% of CD4 and 88% of CD8), suggesting broad maintenance of memory.

The CDR3, cysteine through phenylalanine, is 16 amino acids long. Solely the CDR3 DNA is kept, with 48 bases framed from the first base. V drops 0 bases and J drops 4 bases, leaving 14 bases in between. The germline V gene provides CDR1 SGHRS and CDR2 YFSETQ. TCRdb records Illumina NovaSeq 6000 as the sequencer. TCR cDNA was synthesized by 5'RACE template switching, which introduced a universal primer site and unique molecular identifiers. Priming of cDNA synthesis was performed from both the TCR alpha and TCR beta constant segments. Two PCR steps were used to amplify libraries, with sample barcodes and sequencing adapters being added in the second step. Libraries were sequenced on Illumina HiSeq 2500 (2x100 bp) or NovaSeq (2x150 bp). The published analysis was carried out like this. Reads were demultiplexed and collapsed into UMI consensus sequences with MIGEC, and V(D)J alignment was performed with MiXCR. Using edgeR on replicate PBMC samples, clonotypes were called vaccine-responding if FDR was below 0.01 and the log2 fold change was above 5 up to day 15. Each bulk clonotype received a CD4 or CD8 identity based on whether the sequenced CD4 or CD8 repertoire contained that clonotype at higher abundance. Clones were called with MiXCR by TCRdb after fastp trimmed the public reads at Q25, and only in-frame beta chains were retained. Rows with a matching CDR3 protein are joined into one entry that keeps the most common DNA and genes. TCRdb's processing, not the authors' own work, is the source of the V and J calls. The sample records more than 300,000 distinct CDR3 sequences, around 4.5% of which are singletons. The ten biggest clones cover less than 20% of the sample.

This clonotype was counted a few times. Its antigen specificity is not known. No quality values exist for individual bases; no much larger clone is one base distant. Source: PBMCs, taken 15 days after the yellow fever booster vaccination. The origin of this receptor is a man aged 18-30 years who received the YFV17D yellow fever vaccine. Recombination connected TRBV5-1 to TRBJ1-5; perhaps TRBD1 is the D gene, with 5 bases matching. The CDR3 in this case is CASSLGGTESNQPQHF. The sequenced DNA: TGCGCCAGCAGCTTGGGGGGGACGGAATCGAATCAGCCCCAGCATTTT. When the CDR3 is completed using the reference TRBV5-1 and TRBJ1-5 genes on either side, the full variable domain is KAGVTQTPRYLIKTRGQQVTLSCSPISGHRSVSWYQQTPGQGLQFLFEYFSETQRNKGNFPGRFSGRQFSNSRSEMNVSTLELGDSALYLCASSLGGTESNQPQHFGDGTRLSIL.